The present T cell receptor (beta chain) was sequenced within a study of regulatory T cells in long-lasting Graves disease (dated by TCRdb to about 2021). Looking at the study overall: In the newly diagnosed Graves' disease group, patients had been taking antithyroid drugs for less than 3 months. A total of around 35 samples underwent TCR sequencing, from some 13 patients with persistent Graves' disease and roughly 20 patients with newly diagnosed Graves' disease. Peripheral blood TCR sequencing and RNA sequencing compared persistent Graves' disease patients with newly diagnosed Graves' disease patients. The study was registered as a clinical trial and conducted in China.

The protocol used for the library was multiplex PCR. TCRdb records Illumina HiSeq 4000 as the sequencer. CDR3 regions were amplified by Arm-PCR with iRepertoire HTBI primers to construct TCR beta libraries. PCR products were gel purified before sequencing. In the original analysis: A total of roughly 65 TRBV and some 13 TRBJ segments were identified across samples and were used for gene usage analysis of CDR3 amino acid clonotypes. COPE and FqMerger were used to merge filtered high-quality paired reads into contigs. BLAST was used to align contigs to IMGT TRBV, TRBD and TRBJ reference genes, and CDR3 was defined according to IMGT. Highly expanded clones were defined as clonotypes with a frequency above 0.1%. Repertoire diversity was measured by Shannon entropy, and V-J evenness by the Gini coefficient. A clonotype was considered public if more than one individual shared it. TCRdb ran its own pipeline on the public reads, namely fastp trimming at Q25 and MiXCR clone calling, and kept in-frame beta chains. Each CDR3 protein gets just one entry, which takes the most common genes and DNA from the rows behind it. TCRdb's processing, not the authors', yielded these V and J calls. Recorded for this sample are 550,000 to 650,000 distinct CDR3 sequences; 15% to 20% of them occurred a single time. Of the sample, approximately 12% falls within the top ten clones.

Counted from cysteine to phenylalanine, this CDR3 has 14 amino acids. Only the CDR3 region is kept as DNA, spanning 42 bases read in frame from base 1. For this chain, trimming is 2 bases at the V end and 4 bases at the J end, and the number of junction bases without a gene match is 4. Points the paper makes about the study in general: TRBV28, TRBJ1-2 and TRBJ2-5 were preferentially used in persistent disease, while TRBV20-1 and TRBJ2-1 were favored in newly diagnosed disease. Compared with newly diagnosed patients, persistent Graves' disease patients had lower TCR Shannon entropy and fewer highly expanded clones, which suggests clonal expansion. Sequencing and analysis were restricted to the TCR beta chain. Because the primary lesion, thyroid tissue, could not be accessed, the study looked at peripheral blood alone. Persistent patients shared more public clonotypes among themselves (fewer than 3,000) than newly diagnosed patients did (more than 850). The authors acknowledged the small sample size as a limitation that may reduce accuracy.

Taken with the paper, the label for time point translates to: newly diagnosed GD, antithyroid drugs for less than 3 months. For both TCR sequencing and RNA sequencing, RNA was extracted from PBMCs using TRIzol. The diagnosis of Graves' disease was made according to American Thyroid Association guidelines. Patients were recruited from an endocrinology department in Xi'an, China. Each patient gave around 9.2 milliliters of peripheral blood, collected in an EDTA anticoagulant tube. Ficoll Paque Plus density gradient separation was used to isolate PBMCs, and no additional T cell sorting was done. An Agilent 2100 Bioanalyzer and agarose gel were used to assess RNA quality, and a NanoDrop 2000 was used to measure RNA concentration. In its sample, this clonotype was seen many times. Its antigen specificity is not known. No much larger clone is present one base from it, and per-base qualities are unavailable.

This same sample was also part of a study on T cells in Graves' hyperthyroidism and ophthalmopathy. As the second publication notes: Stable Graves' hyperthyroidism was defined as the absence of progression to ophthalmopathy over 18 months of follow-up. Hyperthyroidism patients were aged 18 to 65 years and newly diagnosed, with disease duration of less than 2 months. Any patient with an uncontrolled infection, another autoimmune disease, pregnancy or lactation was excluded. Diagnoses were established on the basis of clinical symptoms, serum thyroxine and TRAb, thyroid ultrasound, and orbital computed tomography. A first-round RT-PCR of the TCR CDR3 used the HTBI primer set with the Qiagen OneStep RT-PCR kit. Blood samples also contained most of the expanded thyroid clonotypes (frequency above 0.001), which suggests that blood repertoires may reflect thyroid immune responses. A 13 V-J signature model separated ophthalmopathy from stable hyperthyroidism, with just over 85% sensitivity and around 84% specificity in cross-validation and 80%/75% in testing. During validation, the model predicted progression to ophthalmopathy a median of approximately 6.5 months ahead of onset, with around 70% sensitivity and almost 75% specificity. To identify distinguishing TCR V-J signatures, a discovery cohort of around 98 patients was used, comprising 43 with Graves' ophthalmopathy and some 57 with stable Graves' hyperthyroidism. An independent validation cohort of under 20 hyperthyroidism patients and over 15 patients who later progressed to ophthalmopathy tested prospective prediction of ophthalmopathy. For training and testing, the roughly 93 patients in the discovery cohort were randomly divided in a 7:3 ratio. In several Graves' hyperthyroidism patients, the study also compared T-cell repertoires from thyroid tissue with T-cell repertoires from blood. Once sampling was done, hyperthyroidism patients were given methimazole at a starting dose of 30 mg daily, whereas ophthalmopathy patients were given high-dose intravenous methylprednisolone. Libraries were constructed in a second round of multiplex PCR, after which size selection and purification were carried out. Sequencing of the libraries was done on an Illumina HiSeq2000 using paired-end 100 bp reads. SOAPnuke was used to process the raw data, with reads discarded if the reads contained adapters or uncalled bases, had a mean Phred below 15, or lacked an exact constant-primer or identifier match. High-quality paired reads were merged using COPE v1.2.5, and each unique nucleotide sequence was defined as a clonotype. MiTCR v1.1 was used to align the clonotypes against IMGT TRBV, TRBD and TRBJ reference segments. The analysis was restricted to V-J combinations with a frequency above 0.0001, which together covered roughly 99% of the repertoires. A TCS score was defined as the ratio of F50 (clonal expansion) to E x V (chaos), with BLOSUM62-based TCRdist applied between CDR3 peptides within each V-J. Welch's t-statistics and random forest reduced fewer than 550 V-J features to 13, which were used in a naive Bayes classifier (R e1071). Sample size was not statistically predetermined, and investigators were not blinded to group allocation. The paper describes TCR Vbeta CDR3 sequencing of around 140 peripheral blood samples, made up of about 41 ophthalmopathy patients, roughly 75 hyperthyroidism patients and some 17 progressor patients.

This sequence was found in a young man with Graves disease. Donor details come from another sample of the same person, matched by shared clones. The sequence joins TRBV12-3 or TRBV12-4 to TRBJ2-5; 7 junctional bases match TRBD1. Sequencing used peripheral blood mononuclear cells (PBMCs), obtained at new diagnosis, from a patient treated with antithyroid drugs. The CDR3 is CASSLQGGGETQYF. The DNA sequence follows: TGTGCCAGCAGTTTACAAGGGGGCGGAGAGACCCAGTACTTC.